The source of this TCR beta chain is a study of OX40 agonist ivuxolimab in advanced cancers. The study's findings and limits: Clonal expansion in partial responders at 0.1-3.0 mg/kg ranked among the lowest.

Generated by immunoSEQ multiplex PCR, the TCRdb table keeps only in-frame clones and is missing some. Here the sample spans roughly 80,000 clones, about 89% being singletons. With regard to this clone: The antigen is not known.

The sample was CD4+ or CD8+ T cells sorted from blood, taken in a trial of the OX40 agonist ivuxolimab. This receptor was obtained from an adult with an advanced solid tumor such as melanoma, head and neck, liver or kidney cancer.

The CDR3 DNA reads TGTGCCAGCAGCCAAGAAGACAGGCGAGACTATGGCTACACCTTC. Its translation: CASSQEDRRDYGYTF. V usage is TRBV4-2 and J usage is TRBJ1-2; a weak D match, TRBD1 (6 bases). Germline V gene lookup returns CDR1 LGHNA and CDR2 YNFKEQ. The CDR3 consists of 15 residues. The V end lost 0 bases, the J end lost 3 bases, and 11 bases lay between the germline ends.